What follows is one T cell receptor beta chain and its context. Germline-derived CDR1 and CDR2 are SGHRS and YFSETQ. V lost 1 base and J 10 bases, leaving 18 bases between the germline ends. The CDR3 is 15 residues long. Only in-frame clones appear in the TCRdb table, and some are missing; sequencing was by immunoSEQ multiplex PCR. The sample records under 350,000 clones, roughly 86% being singletons. This sample stems from a study of blood T cell repertoires in COVID-19. The chain carries TRBV5-1 and TRBJ2-1; D might be TRBD2 (6 bases). The TCR comes from a woman between 18 and 29 years old who had recovered from COVID-19. Sequencing was performed on PBMCs or T cells enriched from blood (not recorded which). Here the CDR3 reads CASSLHSGEVKEQFF. CDR3 nucleotides: TGCGCCAGCAGCTTGCATTCGGGGGAGGTGAAGGAGCAGTTCTTC.